This paragraph reports one TCR beta chain. The antigen is not known. This record comes from a study of neoadjuvant nivolumab and ipilimumab in lung cancer. Study-level information: Nivolumab 3 mg/kg was given days 1, 15 and 29, plus ipilimumab 1 mg/kg day 1 in combination. General study findings and limits: Blood richness before therapy tracked richness in tumors resected after neoadjuvant therapy. From pretherapy to surgery, tumor richness and clonality rose with dual therapy.

TCRdb's table, derived via immunoSEQ multiplex PCR, lists solely in-frame clones and lacks some. Among 25,000 to 35,000 clones listed, under 95% were seen once. The CDR3 spans 12 residues. V lost 6 bases, J lost 8 bases, and 6 bases stayed unmatched. The germline V gene encodes CDR1 KGHSH and CDR2 LQKENI. The specimen comprised peripheral blood, sampled after neoadjuvant nivolumab, alone or with ipilimumab, at or shortly before surgery. This clonotype originated in an adult with non-small cell lung cancer. The genes are TRBV18 and TRBJ1-2; the match to TRBD1 covers 7 bases. The CDR3 protein is CASSETGYGYTF. CDR3 nucleotide sequence: TGTGCCAGCTCCGAGACAGGGTACGGCTACACCTTC.